The clone carrying this T cell receptor beta chain has a handful of counts. Its target is unknown. This record comes from a study of T-cell memory formation after mild COVID-19. Study-level findings and limits: The main location of contracting CD4+ clones was CM and EM, and that of contracting CD8+ clones was EMRA. Later expanders leaned CD4+, whereas day 15 to 85 contracting clones were balanced CD4/CD8. The pre-infection memory compartment contained some responding clones, suggesting cross-reactive memory joined.

5'RACE primed from the constant segment yielded TCR alpha and TCR beta cDNA libraries bearing sample barcodes and UMIs. TCRdb itself ran the 5' RACE reads through MiXCR, one entry per CDR3 protein. This table holds fewer than 150,000 distinct CDR3 sequences, less than 6.5% found once. The ends were cut back, 2 bases at V and 3 bases at J, with 7 bases in the middle. Looked up from germline, CDR1 is KGHSH and CDR2 is LQKENI. This CDR3 has 14 amino acids. The rearrangement uses TRBV18 and TRBJ2-2; D is uncertain. The TCR originated in an adult woman who had mild COVID-19 (a few samples of this study predate the infection). Cell type and time point are not known. Material: PBMCs or a T cell subset sorted from them (not recorded which). CDR3 sequence reads: CASSPLDYTGELFF. In DNA form, the CDR3 reads TGTGCCAGCTCACCATTAGACTACACCGGGGAGCTGTTTTTT.